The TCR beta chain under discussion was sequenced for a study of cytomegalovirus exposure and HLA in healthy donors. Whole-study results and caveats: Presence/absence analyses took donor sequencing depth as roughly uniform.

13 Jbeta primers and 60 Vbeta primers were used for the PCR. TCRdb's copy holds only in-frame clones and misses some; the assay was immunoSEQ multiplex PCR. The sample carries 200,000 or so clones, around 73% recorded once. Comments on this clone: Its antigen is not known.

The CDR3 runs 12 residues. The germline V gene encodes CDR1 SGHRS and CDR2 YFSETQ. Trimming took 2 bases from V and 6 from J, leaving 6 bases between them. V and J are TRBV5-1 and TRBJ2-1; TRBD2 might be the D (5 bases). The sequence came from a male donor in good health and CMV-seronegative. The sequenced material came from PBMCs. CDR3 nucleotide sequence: TGCGCCAGCAGCTTCGGGGTCAATGAGCAGTTCTTC. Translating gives CASSFGVNEQFF.